This TCR beta chain is drawn from a study of human CD8 memory T cell subsets. Enrichment of total CD8+ T cells was achieved using negative magnetic separation. This clonotype is called medium-sized (0.01 to 0.1%) based on its frequency. Its specificity is unknown. The germline V gene has CDR1 SGDLS and CDR2 YYNGEE. The CDR3 spans 14 residues. Study-level points and caveats: The beta chain was the only T cell receptor chain that the study sequenced. Precursor exhausted T cells appeared less diverse than stem-like memory T cells according to Chao1 estimates.

Investigators built TCR beta libraries using UMI-labeled 5' RACE. Methods used by the authors: Each library (TCR beta) contained from a few thousand up to roughly 18,000 functional CDR3 beta clonotypes. TCRdb reprocessed the 5' RACE reads; each CDR3 protein has one entry and no DNA is given. These V and J calls are TCRdb output, not the study's own analysis. This sample contains roughly 6,200 distinct CDR3 sequences. The chain is built from TRBV9 and TRBJ1-2. Sequenced material: CD8+ effector memory T cells (TEM) sorted from PBMCs. Subset here: effector memory CD8 T cells, CCR7- CD45RO+ CD95+. This clonotype originated in a human donor in good health. CDR3 sequence reads: CASSQRGASYGYTF. The whole variable domain, remainder taken from reference TRBV9 and TRBJ1-2, is DSGVTQTPKHLITATGQRVTLRCSPRSGDLSVYWYQQSLDQGLQFLIQYYNGEERAKGNILERFSAQQFPDLHSELNLSSLELGDSALYFCASSQRGASYGYTFGSGTRLTVV.